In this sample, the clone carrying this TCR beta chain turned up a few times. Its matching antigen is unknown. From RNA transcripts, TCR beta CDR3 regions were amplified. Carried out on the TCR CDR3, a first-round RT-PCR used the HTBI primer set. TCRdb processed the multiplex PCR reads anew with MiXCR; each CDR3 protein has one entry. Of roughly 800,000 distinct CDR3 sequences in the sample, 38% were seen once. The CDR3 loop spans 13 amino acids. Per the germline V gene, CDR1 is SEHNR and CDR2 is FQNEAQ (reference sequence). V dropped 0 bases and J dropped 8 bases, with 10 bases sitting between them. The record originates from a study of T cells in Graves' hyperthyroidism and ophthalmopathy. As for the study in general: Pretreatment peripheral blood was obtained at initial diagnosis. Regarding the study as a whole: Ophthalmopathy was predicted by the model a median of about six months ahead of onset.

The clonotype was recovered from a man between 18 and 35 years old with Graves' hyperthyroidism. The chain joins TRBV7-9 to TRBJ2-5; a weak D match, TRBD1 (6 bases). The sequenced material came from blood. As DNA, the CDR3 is TGTGCCAGCAGCTTAGCGTCTGGGGGCACCCAGTACTTC. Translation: CASSLASGGTQYF.